One and the same sample provided the 2 T cell receptor beta chains below, sequenced in a study of patients and donors after allogeneic stem cell transplantation. TCRdb analysed the RT-PCR reads with MiXCR anew, one entry per CDR3 protein. The sample includes about 87,000 distinct CDR3 sequences, roughly 5.1% of them seen just once. Sequencing used blood, either unsorted or a sorted T cell fraction (not recorded which). The origin of the receptors is a human donor who was either an allogeneic HSCT recipient or a stem cell or donor lymphocyte infusion donor (not recorded which). It is not recorded whose cells these are; they may come from a transplant donor.

This clonotype was seen at least ten times. The V gene is TRBV6-1, the J gene TRBJ1-2; unclear D gene. Germline values: CDR1 MNHNS, CDR2 SASEGT. The length of the CDR3 is 15 residues. The V end was cut by 8 bases, the J end by 1 base, with 17 bases between. This CDR3 reads CASGEPLGNNYGYTF. CDR3 sequence (DNA): TGTGCCAGCGGGGAGCCCCTTGGAAATAACTATGGCTACACCTTC.

The V and J genes are TRBV27 and TRBJ2-2; the match to TRBD2 covers 13 bases. Germline V CDR1 and CDR2: MNHEY, SMNVEV (reference sequence). V was clipped by 6 bases and J by 6 bases; unmatched bases: 10. This CDR3 region has 17 residues. For the CDR3, the DNA is TGTGCCAGCAGCTTGGAGGCACTAGCGGGGGGGCCCGGGGAGCTGTTTTTT. Amino acid sequence: CASSLEALAGGPGELFF.